This section outlines one TCR beta chain sequence together with its context. Germline lookup yields CDR1 SNHLY and CDR2 FYNNEI. Trimming removed 7 bases at V and 8 bases at J, with 20 bases between. CDR3 length: 15 amino acids. This sample is part of a study of blood T cell repertoires in COVID-19. About the study: Samples of COVID-19 (acute and convalescent) were obtained from the United States, Italy and Spain. The analysed material was cDNA or gDNA that came from T cells, B-cell-depleted T cells, or PBMCs.

In the study's own analysis: Quantification of nucleated cells was approximated via reference gene primer amplification. The repertoire was sequenced with immunoSEQ multiplex PCR; TCRdb's copy has only in-frame clones and lacks some. The D gene and trimming were derived from the DNA, and the V and J assignments and clone size from that table. The sample has a few hundred thousand clones, approximately 90% seen once; the top ten hold 2% to 3%. V usage is TRBV2 and J usage is TRBJ1-4, with D possibly being TRBD1 (5 bases). The sequencing input was peripheral blood. The TCR originated in a man aged 18 to 29 with active or convalescent COVID-19. The CDR3 here is CASTQEGRVGEKLFF. In DNA, the CDR3 is TGTGCCAGCACCCAGGAAGGCAGGGTAGGAGAAAAACTGTTTTTT.